This T cell receptor beta chain was identified during a study of T cell responses to AZD1222 COVID-19 vaccine. Findings and caveats of the study: Donors were chiefly white British, with a greater number of females, and clonal diversity was perhaps underestimated. Sampling that yielded the repertoires occurred only after the peak T cell response. Spike-specific TCR repertoires showed rising breadth and depth after two AZD1222 doses.

This CDR3 has 14 amino acids. Germline CDR1 MNHNS, CDR2 SASEGT. The ends were cut back, 3 bases at V and 3 bases at J, with 11 bases in the middle. In regard to this clone: Its cognate antigen is unknown.

Assay: immunoSEQ multiplex PCR; the TCRdb copy retains only in-frame clones and omits some. The sample has some 150,000 clones, 90% seen once. Source: peripheral blood, taken on day 0 of AZD1222 vaccination. The sequence derives from an adult in good health. The gene calls are TRBV6-1 and TRBJ1-1; a weak D match, TRBD1 (5 bases). CDR3 nucleotide sequence: TGTGCCAGCAGTGAGGTCGGGGGGGACACTGAAGCTTTCTTT. It yields the protein CASSEVGGDTEAFF.